Below are 24 T cell receptor beta chains sequenced from a single sample in a study of T cell repertoires in cytomegalovirus infection. TCRdb recomputed calls from the reads with MiXCR, one row per CDR3 protein. The sample has 310,000 or so distinct CDR3 sequences; 20% to 30% are singletons. Material: PBMCs. The receptor source for this set is a human donor in good health (CMV status not recorded). Some clones in this sample may be carry-over from other donors' samples.

The chain carries TRBV6-1 and TRBJ2-2; D possibly matches TRBD1 or TRBD2 (7 bases each). The CDR3 length is 13 residues. CDR1 and CDR2 from the germline V gene are MNHNS and SASEGT. V was pared by 11 bases and J by 6 bases, with 16 bases between. The CDR3 DNA reads as TGTGCCTCCAGAGGGAGGGGGCCCGGGGAGCTGTTTTTT. As protein: CASRGRGPGELFF.

The sample holds many counts of this clonotype. This chain joins TRBV7-2 and TRBJ1-6; D gene uncertain. V gave up 2 bases and J gave up 7 bases, with 6 bases separating them. CDR3 length equals 13 residues. Germline V gives CDR1 SGHTA, CDR2 FQGNSA. CDR3 in DNA: TGTGCCAGCAGCTTACTGGGGAATTCACCCCTCCACTTT. Translating it yields CASSLLGNSPLHF.

This clonotype has a handful of counts. The junction shows a germline mismatch at one end, possibly a read error. V usage is TRBV20-1 and J usage is TRBJ1-4; 8 nucleotides align to TRBD1. This CDR3 spans 14 amino acids. Germline lookup yields CDR1 DFQATT and CDR2 SNEGSKA (reference sequence). The CDR3 DNA sequence: TGCAGTGCTAGAGTGAGACAGGGGAATGAGAAACTGTTTTTT. This codes for CSARVRQGNEKLFF.

V is TRBV2 and J is TRBJ1-2; 10 bases line up with TRBD1. After removal of 11 bases from V and 8 bases from J, the junction contained 8 bases not matched to a gene. Germline V gene sequence: CDR1 SNHLY, CDR2 FYNNEI. The length of the CDR3 is 12 residues. CDR3 nucleotide sequence: TGTGCCGGGGACCGGGACAGGGGCGGCTACACCTTC. Residues: CAGDRDRGGYTF.

The chain carries TRBV7-8 and TRBJ2-2; 7 nucleotides align to TRBD1. CDR3 length: 14 residues. Germline CDR1 reads SGHVS; CDR2 reads FQNEAQ. J lost 3 bases, V lost 5 bases, and 3 bases had no gene match. The CDR3 sequence: CASSTGTDTGELFF. CDR3 sequence (DNA): TGTGCCAGCAGCACCGGGACAGACACCGGGGAGCTGTTTTTT.

In its sample, this clonotype was seen many times. The V call is TRBV19, the J call TRBJ2-7; D ambiguous. The V end lost 5 bases, the J end lost 2 bases, and 13 bases lay between the germline ends. Germline V gene lookup returns CDR1 LNHDA and CDR2 SQIVND (reference sequence). This CDR3 comprises 14 residues. This chain's CDR3 is CASSPSDLAYEQYF. The CDR3 DNA follows: TGTGCCAGTAGTCCATCGGACCTTGCCTACGAGCAGTACTTC.

The chain carries TRBV2 and TRBJ2-7; TRBD1 matches at 8 bases. The germline CDR1 and CDR2 sequences are SNHLY and FYNNEI. The CDR3 is made up of 12 amino acids. With V trimmed by 4 bases and J by 6 bases, 2 bases remained unmatched. The CDR3 sequence: CASSATGVEQYF. DNA for the CDR3: TGTGCCAGCAGTGCGACAGGGGTCGAGCAGTACTTC.

Here the CDR3 DNA reads TGTGCCAGCAGTTTTAATCGGGAGAACACTGAAGCTTTCTTT. This codes for CASSFNRENTEAFF. The J gene is TRBJ1-1, the V gene TRBV6-8, with D unclear. The CDR3 sequence is 14 residues long. V was cut by 4 bases and J by 1 base, with 10 bases left in between. Per germline, CDR1 MNHGY and CDR2 SAAAGT.

This clonotype was counted ten times or more. This sequence joins TRBV7-2 and TRBJ2-3; tentatively, D is TRBD1 or TRBD2 (5 bases each). The CDR3 sequence is 15 residues long. Germline V gene sequence: CDR1 SGHTA, CDR2 FQGNSA. Trimming took off 1 base at V and 4 bases at J, with 12 bases between the two ends. For the CDR3, the DNA is TGTGCCAGCAGCTTAGGGGGACGCACAGCAGATACGCAGTATTTT. Protein sequence: CASSLGGRTADTQYF.

V usage is TRBV29-1 and J usage is TRBJ1-2; D is possibly TRBD1 (5 bases). The CDR3 is made up of 13 amino acids. Trimming shortened V by 5 bases and J by 4 bases, and 14 bases separated the two germline ends. Germline lookup yields CDR1 SQVTM and CDR2 ANQGSEA. DNA of the CDR3: TGCAGCGTTTCTAATCCGGGGACCTATGGCTACACCTTC. Its translation: CSVSNPGTYGYTF.

This clonotype was seen just once. The CDR3 region is CASRFITGDPYEQYF. The CDR3 bases are TGTGCCAGCAGATTTATAACAGGGGACCCCTACGAGCAGTACTTC. The gene calls are TRBV6-6 and TRBJ2-7; 7 bases fit TRBD1. V shed 6 bases, J shed 2 bases, and the junction held 10 bases outside the gene matches. CDR3 length equals 15 residues. Germline V gene lookup returns CDR1 MNHNY and CDR2 SVGAGI (reference sequence).

V gene TRBV27 combines with J gene TRBJ2-1; tentatively, D is TRBD2 (5 bases). The V end lost 3 bases, the J end lost 10 bases, and 13 bases lay between the germline ends. This CDR3 is 13 amino acids long. Germline CDR1 MNHEY, CDR2 SMNVEV (reference sequence). CDR3 amino acids: CASSFVSRGEQFF. CDR3 nucleotides: TGTGCCAGCAGTTTTGTTTCCCGGGGAGAGCAGTTCTTC.

This clonotype was observed a handful of times. V and J are TRBV5-1 and TRBJ2-5; 10 bases map to TRBD2. The germline CDR1 and CDR2 sequences are SGHRS and YFSETQ. The V gene end was trimmed by 1 base and the J gene end by 4 bases; junction bases not matched to a gene: 7. There are 16 residues in the CDR3. The CDR3 protein is CASSLSSSGRGETQYF. The CDR3 DNA sequence: TGCGCCAGCAGCTTGTCTTCTAGCGGGAGAGGAGAGACCCAGTACTTC.

At least ten counts were recorded for this clonotype. The J gene is TRBJ2-7, the V gene TRBV7-2; D might be TRBD1 (7 bases). The CDR3 totals 16 residues. Germline V gives CDR1 SGHTA, CDR2 FQGNSA. Deletions cut 0 bases from V and 3 bases from J, with 15 bases between. This chain's CDR3 is CASSLARGNRGYEQYF. The CDR3 DNA reads as TGTGCCAGCAGCTTAGCGCGGGGTAACAGGGGCTACGAGCAGTACTTC.

This clonotype was seen a few times. The V gene is TRBV28, the J gene TRBJ2-7; TRBD2 matches at 7 bases. This CDR3 comprises 13 residues. The ends lost 8 bases at V and 1 base at J; junction bases unmatched: 5. Germline CDR1 is MDHEN and CDR2 is SYDVKM. CDR3 coding DNA: TGTGCCAGCGTGACAGCGGGATCCTACGAGCAGTACTTC. Amino acids: CASVTAGSYEQYF.

The chain joins TRBV12-3 or TRBV12-4 to TRBJ1-1, with D hard to call. CDR3 length equals 14 residues. Trimming took off 4 bases at V and 2 bases at J, with 11 bases between the two ends. For the CDR3, the DNA is TGTGCCAGCAGTTCGGCCCCCCCAAACACTGAAGCTTTCTTT. Amino acids: CASSSAPPNTEAFF.

This clonotype was seen only a few times. The chain recombines TRBV20-1 with TRBJ2-3; TRBD1 is a possible D gene (5 bases). CDR1 is DFQATT and CDR2 is SNEGSKA in the germline V gene (reference sequence). Trimming pared 6 bases from V and 6 bases from J, leaving 13 bases between. There are 12 residues in the CDR3. CDR3 bases: TGCAGTGCACCGACAGCCACGGATACGCAGTATTTT. Translated: CSAPTATDTQYF.

This rearrangement joins TRBV20-1 to TRBJ2-5, with 9 bases aligning to TRBD2. There are 13 residues in the CDR3. With 7 bases clipped from V and 4 bases from J, the junction kept 7 bases outside the gene matches. CDR1 DFQATT and CDR2 SNEGSKA come from the germline V gene (reference sequence). CDR3 nucleotide sequence: TGCAGTGGCGGGAGGGCTCCCGGAGAGACCCAGTACTTC. Protein sequence: CSGGRAPGETQYF.

This clonotype was counted only a few times. The rearrangement uses TRBV5-5 and TRBJ2-3, with D perhaps TRBD1 or TRBD2 (5 bases each). Per the germline V gene, CDR1 is SGHKS and CDR2 is YYEKEE (reference sequence). The CDR3 is 17 residues long. Trimming stripped 2 bases from V and 4 bases from J, with 20 bases between. This CDR3 reads CASSLSGTRVGADTQYF. CDR3 in DNA: TGTGCCAGCAGCTTAAGCGGAACCAGGGTCGGAGCAGATACGCAGTATTTT.

This CDR3 reads CASSEAPPGLGLRPLHF. The CDR3 nucleotides are TGTGCCAGCAGTGAAGCCCCACCCGGGCTCGGATTGCGACCCCTCCACTTT. The J gene is TRBJ1-6, the V gene TRBV2; no clear D. The germline CDR1 and CDR2 sequences are SNHLY and FYNNEI. V was pared by 0 bases and J by 12 bases, with 21 bases between. The CDR3 has 17 amino acids.

J is TRBJ1-2 and V is TRBV4-1; D is unclear. Trimming cost V 1 base and J 2 bases, with 11 bases left between them. The CDR3 covers 15 residues. From germline, CDR1 is MGHRA and CDR2 YSYEKL. The CDR3 here is CASSQVTGRNYGYTF. As DNA, the CDR3 is TGCGCCAGCAGCCAAGTGACGGGCCGGAACTATGGCTACACCTTC.

This clonotype was found many times. The chain uses TRBV6-2 or TRBV6-3 and TRBJ1-2, with a weak D call TRBD1 (5 bases). Germline CDR1 reads MNHEY; CDR2 reads SVGEGT. V was clipped by 6 bases and J by 7 bases, with 15 bases between them. CDR3 length equals 13 residues. CDR3 loop: CASRNPRETGYTF. In DNA, the CDR3 is TGTGCCAGCAGGAATCCCAGGGAAACTGGCTACACCTTC.

J is TRBJ1-4 and V is TRBV28, with a tentative D call TRBD2 (5 bases). Gene TRBJ2-2 matches the end of the DNA better, so the J call may be wrong. CDR1 and CDR2 (germline): MDHEN, SYDVKM. CDR3 length equals 13 residues. This CDR3 reads CASSFGLGRELFF. CDR3 DNA sequence: TGTGCCAGCAGTTTCGGTCTCGGGAGGGAGCTGTTTTTT.

The chain carries TRBV15 and TRBJ2-5, with a tentative D call TRBD2 (5 bases). The V gene's germline CDR1 is LNHNV and CDR2 YYDKDF (reference sequence). The CDR3 runs to 14 residues. The V end was cut by 6 bases, the J end by 7 bases, with 18 bases between. CDR3 loop: CATSVNRGRGTQYF. The CDR3 nucleotides read TGTGCCACCAGTGTTAACCGAGGGCGAGGGACCCAGTACTTC.